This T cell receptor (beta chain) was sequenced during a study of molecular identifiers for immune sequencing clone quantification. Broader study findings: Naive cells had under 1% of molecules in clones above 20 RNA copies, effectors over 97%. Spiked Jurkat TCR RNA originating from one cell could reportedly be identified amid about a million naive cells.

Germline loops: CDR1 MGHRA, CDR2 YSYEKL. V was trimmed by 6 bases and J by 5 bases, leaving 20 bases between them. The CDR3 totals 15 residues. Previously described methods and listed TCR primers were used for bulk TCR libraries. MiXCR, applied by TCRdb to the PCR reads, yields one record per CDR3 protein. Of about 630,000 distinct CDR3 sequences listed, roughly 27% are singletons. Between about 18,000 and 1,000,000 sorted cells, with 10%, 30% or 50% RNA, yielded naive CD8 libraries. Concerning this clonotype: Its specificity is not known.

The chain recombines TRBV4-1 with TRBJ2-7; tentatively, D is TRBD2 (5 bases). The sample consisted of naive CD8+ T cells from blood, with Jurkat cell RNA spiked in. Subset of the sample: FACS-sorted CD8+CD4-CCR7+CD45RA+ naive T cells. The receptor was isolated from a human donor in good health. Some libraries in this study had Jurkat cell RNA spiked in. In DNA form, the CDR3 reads TGCGCCAGCAGTCCTCGAGGCGGACTTTACAACGAGCAGTACTTC. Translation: CASSPRGGLYNEQYF.